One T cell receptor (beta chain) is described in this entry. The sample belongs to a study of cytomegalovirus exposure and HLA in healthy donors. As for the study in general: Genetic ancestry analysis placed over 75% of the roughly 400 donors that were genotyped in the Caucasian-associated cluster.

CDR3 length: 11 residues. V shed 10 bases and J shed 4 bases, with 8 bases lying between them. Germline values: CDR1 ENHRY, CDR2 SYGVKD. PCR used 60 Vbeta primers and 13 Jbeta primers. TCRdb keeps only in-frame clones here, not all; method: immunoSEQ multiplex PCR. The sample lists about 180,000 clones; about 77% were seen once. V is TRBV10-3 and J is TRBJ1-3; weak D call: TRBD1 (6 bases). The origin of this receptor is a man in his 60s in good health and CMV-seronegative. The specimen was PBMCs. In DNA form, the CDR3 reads TGTGCCACTCAGGGGGGAAACACCATATATTTT. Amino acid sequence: CATQGGNTIYF.